This T cell receptor (beta chain) was obtained from a study of type 1 and type 2 diabetes patients. In the study overall: T cells were magnetically sorted from PBMCs as CD4+ or CD8+ subsets.

All diabetic donors were classified as either type 1 or type 2 diabetes. Peripheral blood, roughly 9.1 milliliters per participant, was collected. The CDR3 consists of 15 residues. With 0 bases clipped from V and 7 bases from J, the junction kept 5 bases outside the gene matches. CDR1 is KGHDR, CDR2 SFDVKD, per germline. Findings of the study overall: Some T1D-only expanded clones might appear in more T2D or control samples.

Genomic DNA was the PCR template. The TCR beta CDR3 region was amplified using 30 forward and 13 reverse primers. Each CDR3 protein gets one entry after TCRdb re-called the multiplex PCR reads with MiXCR. Of more than 250,000 distinct CDR3 sequences listed, around 50% were seen once; the top ten hold roughly an eighth. Concerning this clonotype itself: As yet, its antigen is unknown.

This TCR was sampled from a man between 18 and 35 years old with type 2 diabetes. This rearrangement joins TRBV24-1 to TRBJ2-5, with 9 bases aligning to TRBD2. Material for sequencing was peripheral blood mononuclear cells (PBMCs). This CDR3 is CATSDLEGGRGTQYF. As DNA, the CDR3 is TGTGCCACCAGTGATTTGGAGGGCGGGAGGGGGACCCAGTACTTC.